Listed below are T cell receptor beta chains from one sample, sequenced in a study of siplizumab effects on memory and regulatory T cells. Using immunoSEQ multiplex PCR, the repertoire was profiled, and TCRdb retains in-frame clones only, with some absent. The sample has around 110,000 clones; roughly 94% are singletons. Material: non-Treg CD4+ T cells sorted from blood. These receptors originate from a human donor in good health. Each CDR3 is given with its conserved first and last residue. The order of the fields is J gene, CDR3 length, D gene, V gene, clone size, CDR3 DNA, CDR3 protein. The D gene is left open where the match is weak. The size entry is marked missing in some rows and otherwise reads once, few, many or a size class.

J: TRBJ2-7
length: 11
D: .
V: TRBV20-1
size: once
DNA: TGCAGTGCAAGTGCTGCGGACGAGCAGTACTTC
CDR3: CSASAADEQYF

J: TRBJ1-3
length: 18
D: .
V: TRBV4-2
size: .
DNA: TGTGCCAGCAGCAGCGGGACACCGAAATTGACGCCTGGAAACACCATATATTTT
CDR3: CASSSGTPKLTPGNTIYF

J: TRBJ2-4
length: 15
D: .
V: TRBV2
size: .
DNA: TGTGCCAGCAGCCCACAGGGTTTCGCCAAAAACATTCAGTACTTC
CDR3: CASSPQGFAKNIQYF

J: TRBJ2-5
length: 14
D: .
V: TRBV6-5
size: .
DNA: TGTGCCAGCAGTTACCGTCCGAGCTGGGAGACCCAGTACTTC
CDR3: CASSYRPSWETQYF

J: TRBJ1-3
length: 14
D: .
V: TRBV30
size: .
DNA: TGTGCCTGGACCCCCAATCACTCTGGAAACACCATATATTTT
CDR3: CAWTPNHSGNTIYF

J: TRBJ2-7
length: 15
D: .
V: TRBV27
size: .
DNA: TGTGCCAGCAGCTCTCCCCGGGGGAGCGCCTACGAGCAGTACTTC
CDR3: CASSSPRGSAYEQYF

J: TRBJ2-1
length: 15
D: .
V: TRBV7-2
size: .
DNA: TGTGCCAGCAGCTTATGGGCTAGCCAGAACAATGAGCAGTTCTTC
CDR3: CASSLWASQNNEQFF

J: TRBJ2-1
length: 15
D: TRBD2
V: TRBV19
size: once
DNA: TGTGCCAGTAGTCCCCGCGCGGGGAGGGGCCATGAGCAGTTCTTC
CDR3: CASSPRAGRGHEQFF

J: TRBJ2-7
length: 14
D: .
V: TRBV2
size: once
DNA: TGTGCCAGCAGTGAGCCAGCTTCAATATACGAGCAGTACTTC
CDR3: CASSEPASIYEQYF

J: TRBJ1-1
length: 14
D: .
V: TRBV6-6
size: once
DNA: TGTGCCAGCAGCCCGCGCCAGGTGAACACTGAAGCTTTCTTT
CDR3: CASSPRQVNTEAFF

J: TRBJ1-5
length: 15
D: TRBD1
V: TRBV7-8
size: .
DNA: TGTGCCAGCAGCTTAAGGGACAGGGCTAATCAGCCCCAGCATTTT
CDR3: CASSLRDRANQPQHF

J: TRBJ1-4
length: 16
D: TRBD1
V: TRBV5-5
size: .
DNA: TGTGCCAGCAGCTTGGTTACGGGACAGGGGAATGAAAAACTGTTTTTT
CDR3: CASSLVTGQGNEKLFF

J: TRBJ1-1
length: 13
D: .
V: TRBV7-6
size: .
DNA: TGTGCCAGCAGCTTAAACAGGGACACTGAAGCTTTCTTT
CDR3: CASSLNRDTEAFF

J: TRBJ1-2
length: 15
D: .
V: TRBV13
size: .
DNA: TGTGCCAGCAGCCCCCGGGACGGATTCTTCTATGGCTACACCTTC
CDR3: CASSPRDGFFYGYTF

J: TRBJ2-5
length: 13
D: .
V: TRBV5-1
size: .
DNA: TGCGCCAGCAGCTTGGACTTAGGAGAGACCCAGTACTTC
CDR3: CASSLDLGETQYF

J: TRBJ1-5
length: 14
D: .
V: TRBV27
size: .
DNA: TGTGCCAGCAGGTTATCGGGCGGTCATCAGCCCCAGCATTTT
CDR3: CASRLSGGHQPQHF

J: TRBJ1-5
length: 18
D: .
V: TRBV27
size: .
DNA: TGTGCCAGCAGTTTATCGCGAAGAGGTGGGGCGAGCAATCAGCCCCAGCATTTT
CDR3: CASSLSRRGGASNQPQHF

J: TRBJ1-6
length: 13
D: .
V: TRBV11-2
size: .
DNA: TGTGCCAGCAGGACGGCTTCTAATTCACCCCTCCACTTT
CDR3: CASRTASNSPLHF

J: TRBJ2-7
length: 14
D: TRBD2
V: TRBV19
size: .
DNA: TGTGCCAGTAGTCCCCTAGCGGGAGGCCGCGAGCAGTACTTC
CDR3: CASSPLAGGREQYF

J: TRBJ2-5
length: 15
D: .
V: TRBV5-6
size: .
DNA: TGTGCCAGCAGCTCCAAGGTCGCAGTTCGGGAGACCCAGTACTTC
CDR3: CASSSKVAVRETQYF

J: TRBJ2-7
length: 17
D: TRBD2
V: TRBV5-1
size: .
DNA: TGCGCCAGCAGCTTGGAAGGGGGGGGGCTAGCGGGGAACGAGCAGTACTTC
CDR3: CASSLEGGGLAGNEQYF

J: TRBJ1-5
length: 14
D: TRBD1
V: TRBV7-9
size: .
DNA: TGTGCCAGCAGCTTAGGGGACAGAAATCAGCCCCAGCATTTT
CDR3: CASSLGDRNQPQHF

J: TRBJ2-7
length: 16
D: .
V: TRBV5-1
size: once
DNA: TGCGCCAGCAGCTTGGGGGGAAGTCTTGGGTCCTACGAGCAGTACTTC
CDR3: CASSLGGSLGSYEQYF

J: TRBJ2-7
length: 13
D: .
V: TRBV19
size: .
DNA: TGTGCCAGTAGTAATGTCAGCTCCTACGAGCAGTACTTC
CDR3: CASSNVSSYEQYF

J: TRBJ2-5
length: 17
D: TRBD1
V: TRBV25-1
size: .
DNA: TGTGCCAGCAGTGGTACCCCCCTACAGGGGTGGGAAGAGACCCAGTACTTC
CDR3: CASSGTPLQGWEETQYF

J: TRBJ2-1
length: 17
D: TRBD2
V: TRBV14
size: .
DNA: TGTGCCAGCAGCCAAAAGCCACCGGGACTAGCATTCAATGAGCAGTTCTTC
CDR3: CASSQKPPGLAFNEQFF

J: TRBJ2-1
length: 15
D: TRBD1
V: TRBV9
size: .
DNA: TGTGCCAGCAGTCCATCCGGGACAGGCCCCAATGAGCAGTTCTTC
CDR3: CASSPSGTGPNEQFF

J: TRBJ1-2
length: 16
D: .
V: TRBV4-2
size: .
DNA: TGTGCCAGCAGCCAAGAACTTGCTTTTCGGCCCGGTGGCTACACCTTC
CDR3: CASSQELAFRPGGYTF

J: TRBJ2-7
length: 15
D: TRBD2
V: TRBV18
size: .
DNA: TGTGCCAGCTCACCACGGGGCGGGAGAGGGTACGAGCAGTACTTC
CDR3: CASSPRGGRGYEQYF

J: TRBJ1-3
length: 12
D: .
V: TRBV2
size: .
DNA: TGTGCCAGCAGTGATACCTCTGACACCATATATTTT
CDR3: CASSDTSDTIYF

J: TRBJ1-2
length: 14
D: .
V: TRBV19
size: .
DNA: TGTGCCAGTACCCACCGAGGGGTTAACTATGGCTACACCTTC
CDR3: CASTHRGVNYGYTF

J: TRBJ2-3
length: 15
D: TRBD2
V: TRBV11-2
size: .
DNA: TGTGCCAGCAGCCGGGGGGGCCGGCACACAGATACGCAATATTTT
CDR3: CASSRGGRHTDTQYF

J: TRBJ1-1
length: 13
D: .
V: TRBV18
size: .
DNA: TGTGCCAGCTCAGGAGGATCGAACACTGAAGCTTTCTTT
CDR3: CASSGGSNTEAFF

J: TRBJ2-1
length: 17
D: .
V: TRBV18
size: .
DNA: TGTGCCAGCTCACCCCTCGGGCGGGCCAGAAGCCCCCATGAGCAGTTCTTC
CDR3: CASSPLGRARSPHEQFF

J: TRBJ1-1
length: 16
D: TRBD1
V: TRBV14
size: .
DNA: TGTGCCAGCAGCCTCGCACCGACAGGGGCGTATGCTGAAGCTTTCTTT
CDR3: CASSLAPTGAYAEAFF

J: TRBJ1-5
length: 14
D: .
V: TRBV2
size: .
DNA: TGTGCCAGCAGCGCCGGGCCCCGGGGACAGCCCCAGCATTTT
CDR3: CASSAGPRGQPQHF

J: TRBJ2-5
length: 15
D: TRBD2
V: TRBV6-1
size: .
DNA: TGTGCCAGCACGCGAGGGGCTAGCGGGGAAGAGACCCAGTACTTC
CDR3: CASTRGASGEETQYF

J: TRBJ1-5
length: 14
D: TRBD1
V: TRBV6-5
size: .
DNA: TGTGCCAGCAGTTGGGGGACAGGCAATCAGCCCCAGCATTTT
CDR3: CASSWGTGNQPQHF

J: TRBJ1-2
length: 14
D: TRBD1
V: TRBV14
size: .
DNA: TGTGCCAGCAGACGCGGGACAGCCTATTCTGGCTACACCTTC
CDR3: CASRRGTAYSGYTF

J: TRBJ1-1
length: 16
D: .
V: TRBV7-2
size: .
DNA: TGTGCCAGCAGCTTAGCGTCTTCAGGGTTTAACACTGAAGCTTTCTTT
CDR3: CASSLASSGFNTEAFF

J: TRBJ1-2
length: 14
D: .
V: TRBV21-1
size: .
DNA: TGTGCCAGCAGCAAAGCGACCAGCCACTATGGCTACACCTTC
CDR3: CASSKATSHYGYTF

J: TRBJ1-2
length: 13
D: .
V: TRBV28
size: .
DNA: TGTGCCAGCAGTTTATCGAGGGAGAGGGGCTACACCTTC
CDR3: CASSLSRERGYTF

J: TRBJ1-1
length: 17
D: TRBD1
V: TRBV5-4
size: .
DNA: TGTGCCAGCAACCTCCTTACCGGGACAGGGAATAACCCTGAAGCTTTCTTT
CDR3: CASNLLTGTGNNPEAFF

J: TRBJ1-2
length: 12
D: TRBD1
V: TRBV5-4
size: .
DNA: TGTGCCAGCACCCGGGACAGTTATGGCTACACCTTC
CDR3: CASTRDSYGYTF

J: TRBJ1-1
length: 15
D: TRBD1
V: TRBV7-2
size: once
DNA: TGTGCCAGCAGCGCTGACAGGGGGCACCTCACCGAAGCTTTCTTT
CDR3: CASSADRGHLTEAFF

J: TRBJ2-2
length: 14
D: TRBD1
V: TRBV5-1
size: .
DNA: TGCGCCAGCAGCCAGGGGACAGGGCCCGGGGAGCTGTTTTTT
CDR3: CASSQGTGPGELFF

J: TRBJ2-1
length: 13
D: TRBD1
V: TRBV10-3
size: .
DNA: TGTGCCATCAGGGGGACAGCAACGGATGAGCAGTTCTTC
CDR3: CAIRGTATDEQFF